Below, 9 T cell receptor beta chains from the same sample are listed, as sequenced in a study of cytomegalovirus exposure and HLA in healthy donors. PCR involved 60 Vbeta and 13 Jbeta primers. Repertoires were generated with immunoSEQ multiplex PCR, while TCRdb's copy carries only in-frame clones and drops some. The sample shows tens of thousands of clones, under 85% of them seen only once. Specimen: PBMCs. The receptors derive from a woman between 25 and 40 years old in good health and CMV-seronegative.

V and J are TRBV5-1 and TRBJ2-1; 11 bases are shared with TRBD2. The ends lost 7 bases at V and 5 bases at J; junction bases unmatched: 20. CDR3 length: 19 amino acids. Germline CDR1 is SGHRS and CDR2 is YFSETQ. The CDR3 loop reads CASGPGLTFTSGSNNEQFF. The CDR3 DNA sequence: TGCGCCAGCGGACCCGGACTGACTTTTACTAGCGGGAGCAACAATGAGCAGTTCTTC.

J is TRBJ2-1 and V is TRBV7-2; no firm D call. Germline V gene sequence: CDR1 SGHTA, CDR2 FQGNSA. Trimming took off 2 bases at V and 10 bases at J, with 9 bases between the two ends. The CDR3 has 12 residues. The CDR3 protein is CASSLSVYEQFF. The DNA for the CDR3 is TGTGCCAGCAGCTTAAGCGTTTACGAGCAGTTCTTC.

The chain couples TRBV5-4 to TRBJ1-2; 7 positions match TRBD1. V gave up 4 bases and J gave up 4 bases; unmatched junction bases: 10. The CDR3 runs to 15 residues. The germline gives CDR1 SGHNT, CDR2 YYREEE (reference sequence). The CDR3 spells CASSEIRGCPYGYTF. The CDR3, as DNA: TGTGCCAGCAGCGAGATCAGGGGGTGTCCCTATGGCTACACCTTC.

The chain joins TRBV30 to TRBJ1-4; 9 bases line up with TRBD1. The CDR3 runs 16 residues. Germline loops: CDR1 GTSNPN, CDR2 SVGIG (reference sequence). Trimming at V came to 5 bases and at J to 0 bases, leaving 7 bases not matched to a gene. The CDR3 bases are TGTGCCTGGGGACAGGGGAGAGGATCAACTAATGAAAAACTGTTTTTT. Its translation: CAWGQGRGSTNEKLFF.

The chain uses TRBV6-1 and TRBJ2-7, with 8 bases identical to TRBD1. This CDR3 comprises 12 residues. Germline-derived CDR1 and CDR2 are MNHNS and SASEGT. Unmatched junction bases numbered 4, after V lost 6 bases and J lost 6 bases. CDR3 nucleotide sequence: TGTGCCAGCAGGGATGGACAGGGCGAGCAGTACGTC. Translated, it gives CASRDGQGEQYV.

V gene TRBV5-4 combines with J gene TRBJ1-5; D is undetermined. Trimming removed 4 bases from V and 12 bases from J, with 17 bases in between. This CDR3 spans 13 amino acids. CDR1 is SGHNT and CDR2 is YYREEE in the germline V gene (reference sequence). CDR3 protein: CASSLNREGIQHF. For the CDR3, the DNA is TGTGCCAGCAGCCTCAACCGGGAGGGAATCCAGCATTTT. The variable domain in full, with the rest retrieved from reference TRBV5-4 and TRBJ1-5, is ETGVTQSPTHLIKTRGQQVTLRCSSQSGHNTVSWYQQALGQGPQFIFQYYREEENGRGNFPPRFSGLQFPNYSSELNVNALELDDSALYLCASSLNREGIQHFGDGTRLSIL.

The rearrangement uses TRBV11-2 and TRBJ2-3, with D perhaps TRBD1 (5 bases). V gave up 0 bases and J gave up 6 bases, with 10 bases separating them. The CDR3 totals 14 residues. Germline V lookup: CDR1 SGHAT, CDR2 FQNNGV. The CDR3 region is CASSLDMGLDTQYF. The CDR3 DNA is TGTGCCAGCAGCTTAGACATGGGGCTGGATACGCAGTATTTT.

The chain links TRBV11-3 to TRBJ2-5, with 9 bases identical to TRBD2. The CDR3 has 15 amino acids. Germline-derived CDR1 and CDR2 are SGHNT and YENEEA. V shed 5 bases, J shed 5 bases, and the junction held 9 bases outside the gene matches. The CDR3 DNA follows: TGTGCCAGCAGCCTCGGCGGGGGGGTCGGGGAGACCCAGTACTTC. Translated: CASSLGGGVGETQYF.

V usage is TRBV13 and J usage is TRBJ1-4; no clear D. There are 14 residues in the CDR3. Germline CDR1 is PRHDT and CDR2 is FYEKMQ (reference sequence). Trimming cost V 3 bases and J 4 bases, with 9 bases left between them. CDR3 DNA sequence: TGTGCCAGCAGCTTTTCTCAGGTTAATGAAAAACTGTTTTTT. This gives the protein CASSFSQVNEKLFF.